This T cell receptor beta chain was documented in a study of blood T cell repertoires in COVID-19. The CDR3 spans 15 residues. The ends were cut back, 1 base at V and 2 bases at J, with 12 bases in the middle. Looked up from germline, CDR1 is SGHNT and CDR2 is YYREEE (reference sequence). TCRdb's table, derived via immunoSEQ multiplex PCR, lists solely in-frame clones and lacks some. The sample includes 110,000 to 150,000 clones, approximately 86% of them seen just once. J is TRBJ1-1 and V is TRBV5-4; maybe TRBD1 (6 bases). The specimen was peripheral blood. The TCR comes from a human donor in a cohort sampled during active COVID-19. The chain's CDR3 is CASSLSDRFNTEAFF. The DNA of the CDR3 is TGTGCCAGCAGCTTGTCGGACAGATTTAACACTGAAGCTTTCTTT. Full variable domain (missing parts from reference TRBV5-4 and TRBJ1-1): ETGVTQSPTHLIKTRGQQVTLRCSSQSGHNTVSWYQQALGQGPQFIFQYYREEENGRGNFPPRFSGLQFPNYSSELNVNALELDDSALYLCASSLSDRFNTEAFFGQGTRLTVV.